Listed below are T cell receptor beta chains from one sample, sequenced in a study of cytomegalovirus exposure and HLA in healthy donors. Clones were read by immunoSEQ multiplex PCR, and TCRdb kept only the in-frame ones, dropping some. In the table there are 120,000 or so clones, under 80% of which are singletons. The source material was PBMCs. These receptors all stem from a man in his sixties in good health and CMV-seropositive. Each CDR3 is given with its conserved first and last residue. Expanded clones are given a class, and other clones once, few, many or no size at all.

clone size	V gene	J gene	CDR3 protein
-	TRBV7-2	TRBJ1-2	CASSSEGRQGDGYTF
-	TRBV7-9	TRBJ1-4	CASSLLGTNNEKLFF
-	TRBV9	TRBJ2-7	CASSRTGVNYEQYF
-	TRBV13	TRBJ2-7	CASSLGRDIVNEQYF
few	TRBV2	TRBJ1-5	CASSVGGGQGIGQPQHF
few	TRBV4-2	TRBJ2-3	CASSQDPSGSTDTQYF
-	TRBV28	TRBJ2-6	CASSTRGSGANVLTF
-	TRBV5-1	TRBJ2-5	CASSLRGAGTQYF
-	TRBV5-1	TRBJ2-6	CASSWTGGAGANGLTF
-	TRBV30	TRBJ1-6	CAWGDSGGSPLHF
-	TRBV7-9	TRBJ2-2	CASSSGVNTGELFF
-	TRBV5-6	TRBJ2-1	CASRPTSGSYNEQFF
-	TRBV5-1	TRBJ1-1	CASSMQGVGTEAFF
-	TRBV18	TRBJ2-2	CASSPAWGNTGELFF
-	TRBV14	TRBJ2-7	CASSHRYGGGFGEQYF
-	TRBV7-3	TRBJ2-2	CASRSRTSHTGELFF
-	TRBV6-1	TRBJ1-2	CASSEALRVGRGYTF
-	TRBV6-1	TRBJ1-2	CASNREIYGYTF
once	TRBV29-1	TRBJ2-7	CSAQMIKKTSGSNEQYF
-	TRBV7-8	TRBJ2-2	CASSLTAGGIGELFF
-	TRBV15	TRBJ1-3	CATSSQGTSGNTIYF
once	TRBV27	TRBJ1-2	CASSFVPGLNYGYTF
once	TRBV7-8	TRBJ2-7	CASSLYGLKSGVEQYF
-	TRBV11-2	TRBJ1-1	CASSLAGQTYTEAFF
-	TRBV5-1	TRBJ2-1	CASSLAPTVSYNEQFF
-	TRBV5-4	TRBJ2-7	CASSLDRVSEQYF
-	TRBV7-3	TRBJ2-1	CASSSPGTTDNEQFF
once	TRBV30	TRBJ1-5	CAWRRQGNQPQHF
-	TRBV27	TRBJ2-3	CASSSRGGGGTDTQYF
-	TRBV5-6	TRBJ1-2	CASSFHADYTF
once	TRBV11-2	TRBJ2-1	CASSLSRSAYNEQFF
-	TRBV30	TRBJ1-2	CAWSQGAGGYTF
few	TRBV5-1	TRBJ2-2	CASSLYGETDTGELFF
-	TRBV5-1	TRBJ1-1	CASSLTEAGEAFF
-	TRBV5-4	TRBJ2-6	CASRLSGPQTGANVLTF
-	TRBV6-6	TRBJ2-5	CASRRVSGRYRETQYF
-	TRBV7-9	TRBJ2-5	CSSSSPRGGGETQYF
-	TRBV19	TRBJ2-3	CASRGWDRPTDTQYF
-	TRBV27	TRBJ2-2	CASSLFPSGGYTGELFF
once	TRBV7-9	TRBJ2-2	CASSSSRGRADTGELFF